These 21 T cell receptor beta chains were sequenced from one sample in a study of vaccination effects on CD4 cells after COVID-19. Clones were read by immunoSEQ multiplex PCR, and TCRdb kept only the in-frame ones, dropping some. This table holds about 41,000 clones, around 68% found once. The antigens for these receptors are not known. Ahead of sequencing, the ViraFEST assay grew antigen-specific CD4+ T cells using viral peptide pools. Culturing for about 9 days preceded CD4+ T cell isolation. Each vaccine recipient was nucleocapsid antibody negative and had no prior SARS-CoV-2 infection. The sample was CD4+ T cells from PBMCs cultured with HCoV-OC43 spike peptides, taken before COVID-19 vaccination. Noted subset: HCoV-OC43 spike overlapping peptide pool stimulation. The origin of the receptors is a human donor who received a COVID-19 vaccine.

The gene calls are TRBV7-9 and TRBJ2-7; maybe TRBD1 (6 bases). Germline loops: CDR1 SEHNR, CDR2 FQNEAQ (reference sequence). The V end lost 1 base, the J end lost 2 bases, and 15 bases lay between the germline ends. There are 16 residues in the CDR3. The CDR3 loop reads CASSLVAGTPPYEQYF. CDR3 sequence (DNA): TGTGCCAGCAGCTTAGTTGCCGGGACACCACCCTACGAGCAGTACTTC.

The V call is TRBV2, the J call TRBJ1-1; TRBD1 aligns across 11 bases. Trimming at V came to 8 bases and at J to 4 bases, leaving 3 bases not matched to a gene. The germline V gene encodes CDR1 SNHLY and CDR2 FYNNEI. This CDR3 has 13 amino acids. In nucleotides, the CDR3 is TGTGCCAGCCCGGGGACAGGGGGCACTGAAGCTTTCTTT. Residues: CASPGTGGTEAFF.

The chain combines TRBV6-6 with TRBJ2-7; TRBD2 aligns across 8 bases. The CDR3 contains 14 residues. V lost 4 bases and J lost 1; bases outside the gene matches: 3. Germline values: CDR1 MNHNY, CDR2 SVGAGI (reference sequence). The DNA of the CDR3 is TGTGCCAGCAGTTTATCTAGCGGGTCCTACGAGCAGTACTTC. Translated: CASSLSSGSYEQYF.

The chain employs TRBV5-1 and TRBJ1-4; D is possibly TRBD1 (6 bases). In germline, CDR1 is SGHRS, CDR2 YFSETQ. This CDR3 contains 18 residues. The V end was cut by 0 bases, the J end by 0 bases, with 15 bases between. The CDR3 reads CASSLGGTLKSTNEKLFF. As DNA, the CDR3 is TGCGCCAGCAGCTTGGGCGGGACACTCAAATCAACTAATGAAAAACTGTTTTTT.

DNA of the CDR3: TGCGCCAGCAGCCCGGGACAGGGAAGCTCTGGGGCCAACGTCCTGACTTTC. This gives the protein CASSPGQGSSGANVLTF. V is TRBV5-1 and J is TRBJ2-6; 9 bases fit TRBD1. Germline V gives CDR1 SGHRS, CDR2 YFSETQ. The trim removed 4 bases at V and 0 bases at J, leaving 5 bases unmatched. CDR3 length equals 17 residues.

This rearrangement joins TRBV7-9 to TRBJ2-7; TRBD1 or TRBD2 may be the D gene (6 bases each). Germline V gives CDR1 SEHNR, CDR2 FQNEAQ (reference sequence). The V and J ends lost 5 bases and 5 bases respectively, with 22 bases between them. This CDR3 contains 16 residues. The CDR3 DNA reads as TGTGCCAGCAGCCAACCGCGGGACACCCCTAAGGACGAGCAGTACTTC. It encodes CASSQPRDTPKDEQYF.

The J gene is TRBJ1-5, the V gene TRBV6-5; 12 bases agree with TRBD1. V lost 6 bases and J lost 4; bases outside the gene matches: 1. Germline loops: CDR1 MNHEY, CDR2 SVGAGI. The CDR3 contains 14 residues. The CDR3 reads CASRGQGANQPQHF. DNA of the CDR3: TGTGCCAGCAGGGGACAGGGGGCAAATCAGCCCCAGCATTTT.

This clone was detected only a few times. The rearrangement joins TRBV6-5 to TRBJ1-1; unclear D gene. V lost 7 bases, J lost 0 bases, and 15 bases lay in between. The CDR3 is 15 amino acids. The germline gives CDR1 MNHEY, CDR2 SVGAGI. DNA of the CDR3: TGTGCCAGCACCCCACCCGGGAAAATGAACACTGAAGCTTTCTTT. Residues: CASTPPGKMNTEAFF.

As DNA, the CDR3 is TGTGCCAGCAGTTCGCCCGTACTGGGCACTGAAGCTTTCTTT. This gives the protein CASSSPVLGTEAFF. The V gene is TRBV28, the J gene TRBJ1-1; unclear D gene. Germline V gene lookup returns CDR1 MDHEN and CDR2 SYDVKM. Trimming left V 4 bases short and J 4 bases short, with 13 bases between. The CDR3 extends over 14 amino acids.

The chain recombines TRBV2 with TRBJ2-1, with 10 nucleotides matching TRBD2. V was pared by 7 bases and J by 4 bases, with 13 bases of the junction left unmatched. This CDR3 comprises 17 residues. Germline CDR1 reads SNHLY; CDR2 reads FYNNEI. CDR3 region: CASKGGPGLASYNEQFF. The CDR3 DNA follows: TGTGCCAGCAAGGGGGGTCCGGGACTAGCGTCATACAATGAGCAGTTCTTC.

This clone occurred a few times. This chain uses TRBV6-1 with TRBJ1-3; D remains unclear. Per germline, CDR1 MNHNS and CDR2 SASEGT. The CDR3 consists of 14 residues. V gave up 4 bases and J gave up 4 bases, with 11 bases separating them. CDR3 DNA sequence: TGTGCCAGCAGTGTAGCAGGCACAGGAAACACCATATATTTT. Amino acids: CASSVAGTGNTIYF.

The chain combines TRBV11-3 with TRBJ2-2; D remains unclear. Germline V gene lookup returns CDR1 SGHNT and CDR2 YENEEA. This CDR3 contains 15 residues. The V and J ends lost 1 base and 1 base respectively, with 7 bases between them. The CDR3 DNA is TGTGCCAGCAGCTTAGGTCTTGGGAACACCGGGGAGCTGTTTTTT. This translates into CASSLGLGNTGELFF.

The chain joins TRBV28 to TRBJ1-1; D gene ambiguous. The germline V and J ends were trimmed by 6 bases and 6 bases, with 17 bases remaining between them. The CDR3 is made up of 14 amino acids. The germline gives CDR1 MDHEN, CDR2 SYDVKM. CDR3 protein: CASRMAEAHPEAFF. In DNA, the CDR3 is TGTGCCAGCAGGATGGCGGAGGCCCACCCTGAAGCTTTCTTT.

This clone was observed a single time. The CDR3 bases are TGTGCCAGCAGCGTAGGAGTCGACCACACCACAGATACGCAGTATTTT. Residues: CASSVGVDHTTDTQYF. The chain combines TRBV9 with TRBJ2-3, with D unresolved. Germline-derived CDR1 and CDR2 are SGDLS and YYNGEE. The CDR3 is made up of 16 amino acids. The V end was cut by 0 bases, the J end by 2 bases, with 13 bases between.

CDR3 amino acids: CASSGPTGGDEKLFF. CDR3 coding DNA: TGTGCCAGCAGCGGACCGACAGGGGGCGATGAAAAACTGTTTTTT. The genes are TRBV21-1 and TRBJ1-4; the table assigns TRBD1, which was not confirmed against the DNA. TRBV21-1 is a recognized pseudogene. The length of the CDR3 is 15 residues.

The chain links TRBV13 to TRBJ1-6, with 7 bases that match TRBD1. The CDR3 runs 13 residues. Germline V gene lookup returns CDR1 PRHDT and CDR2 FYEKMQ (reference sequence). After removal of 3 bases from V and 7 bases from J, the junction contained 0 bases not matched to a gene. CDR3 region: CASSFRGNSPLHF. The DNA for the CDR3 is TGTGCCAGCAGCTTCAGGGGGAATTCACCCCTCCACTTT.

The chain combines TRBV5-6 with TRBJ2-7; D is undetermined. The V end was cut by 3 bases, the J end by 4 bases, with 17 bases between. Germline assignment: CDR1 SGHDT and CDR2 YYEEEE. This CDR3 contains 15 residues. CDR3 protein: CASSSTLLGTYEQYF. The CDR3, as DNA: TGTGCCAGCAGCTCAACCTTACTGGGCACTTACGAGCAGTACTTC.

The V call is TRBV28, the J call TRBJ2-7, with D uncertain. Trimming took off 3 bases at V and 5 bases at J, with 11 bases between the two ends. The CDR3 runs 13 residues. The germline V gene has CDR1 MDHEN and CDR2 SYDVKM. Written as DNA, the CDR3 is TGTGCCAGCAGTTTTAGAGTACCGGACGAGCAGTACTTC. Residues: CASSFRVPDEQYF. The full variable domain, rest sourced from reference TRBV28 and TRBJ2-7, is DVKVTQSSRYLVKRTGEKVFLECVQDMDHENMFWYRQDPGLGLRLIYFSYDVKMKEKGDIPEGYSVSREKKERFSLILESASTNQTSMYLCASSFRVPDEQYFGPGTRLTVT.

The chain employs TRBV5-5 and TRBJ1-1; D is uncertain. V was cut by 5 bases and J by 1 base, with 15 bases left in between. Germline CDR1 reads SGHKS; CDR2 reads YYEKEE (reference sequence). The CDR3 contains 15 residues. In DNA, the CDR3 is TGTGCCAGCAGAAACGGACGGCTTTCGAACACTGAAGCTTTCTTT. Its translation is CASRNGRLSNTEAFF.

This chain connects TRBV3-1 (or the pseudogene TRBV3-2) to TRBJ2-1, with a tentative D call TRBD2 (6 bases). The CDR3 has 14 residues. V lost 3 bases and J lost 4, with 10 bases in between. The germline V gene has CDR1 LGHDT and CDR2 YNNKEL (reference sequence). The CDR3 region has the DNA TGTGCCAGCAGCCAGCCTAGCGAGTACAATGAGCAGTTCTTC. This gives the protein CASSQPSEYNEQFF.

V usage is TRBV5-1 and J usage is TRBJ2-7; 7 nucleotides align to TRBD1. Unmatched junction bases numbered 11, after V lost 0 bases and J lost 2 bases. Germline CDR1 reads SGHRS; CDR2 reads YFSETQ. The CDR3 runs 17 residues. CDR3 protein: CASSLGQGSFIAYEQYF. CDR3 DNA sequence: TGCGCCAGCAGCTTGGGACAGGGAAGTTTTATCGCCTACGAGCAGTACTTC.